This TCR beta chain is from a study of technical replicates of blood from a handful of donors. Sequencing used immunoSEQ multiplex PCR; TCRdb keeps in-frame clones, though not all of them. Seen here are roughly 79,000 clones, 91% observed once, and the top ten hold 0.37%. The sample was T cells isolated from PBMCs. This TCR derives from a human donor in good health. Some clones in this sample may be carry-over from other donors' samples.

CDR3 DNA: TGCGCCAGCAGCCAAATAATCTCGTATTTCTATCAGCCCCAGCATTTT. Its protein product is CASSQIISYFYQPQHF. The chain employs TRBV4-1 and TRBJ1-5; D is uncertain. CDR3 length: 16 residues. The germline V gene encodes CDR1 MGHRA and CDR2 YSYEKL. With 2 bases removed from V and 5 bases from J, the gap between germline ends came to 16 bases.